The rows below give T cell receptor beta chains drawn from one sample of a study of identical twins. Each CDR3 protein is one row after TCRdb ran MiXCR on the 5' RACE reads. The sample holds some 710,000 distinct CDR3 sequences; 5.5% to 6.5% are singletons and the top ten take around 2%. Sample: naive T cells sorted from blood. The receptors stem from a man younger than 30 in good health. CDR3s include the opening cysteine and the closing phenylalanine or tryptophan. The order of the fields is CDR3 protein, CDR3 DNA, clone size, J gene, V gene, D gene. A D gene is named only where the DNA matches it firmly. A row's size may be missing; if present it is once, few, many or a size class.

CDR3aa: CATSTSEETQYF; CDR3nt: TGTGCCACCAGCACCAGCGAAGAGACCCAGTACTTC; abundance: few; j_gene: TRBJ2-5; v_gene: TRBV15; d_gene: NA
CDR3aa: CASSISYRAVNYGYTF; CDR3nt: TGTGCCAGCAGCATCTCATACAGGGCCGTGAACTATGGCTACACCTTC; abundance: many; j_gene: TRBJ1-2; v_gene: TRBV21-1; d_gene: NA
CDR3aa: CSAIPIDNYGYTF; CDR3nt: TGCAGTGCTATCCCCATAGATAACTATGGCTACACCTTC; abundance: many; j_gene: TRBJ1-2; v_gene: TRBV20-1; d_gene: NA
CDR3aa: CASSVAPSQETQYF; CDR3nt: TGTGCCAGCAGCGTAGCCCCCAGTCAAGAGACCCAGTACTTC; abundance: NA; j_gene: TRBJ2-5; v_gene: TRBV9; d_gene: NA
CDR3aa: CASTLGGKGDTQYF; CDR3nt: TGTGCCAGCACCCTGGGGGGAAAGGGAGATACGCAGTATTTT; abundance: few; j_gene: TRBJ2-3; v_gene: TRBV6-1; d_gene: NA
CDR3aa: CASSRLAGGRSTDTQYF; CDR3nt: TGTGCCAGCAGTCGACTAGCGGGAGGTAGGAGCACAGATACGCAGTATTTT; abundance: few; j_gene: TRBJ2-3; v_gene: TRBV3-1; d_gene: TRBD2
CDR3aa: CASKAGGGNEQFF; CDR3nt: TGTGCCAGCAAGGCGGGAGGGGGCAATGAGCAGTTCTTC; abundance: many; j_gene: TRBJ2-1; v_gene: TRBV6-2/TRBV6-3; d_gene: TRBD2
CDR3aa: CASRPGSSYEQYF; CDR3nt: TGTGCCAGCAGGCCAGGGAGCTCCTACGAGCAGTACTTC; abundance: many; j_gene: TRBJ2-7; v_gene: TRBV7-2; d_gene: NA
CDR3aa: CASSYMGVAEAFF; CDR3nt: TGTGCCAGCAGTTATATGGGCGTCGCTGAAGCTTTCTTT; abundance: many; j_gene: TRBJ1-1; v_gene: TRBV6-2/TRBV6-3; d_gene: NA
CDR3aa: CASSQATAPSEKLFF; CDR3nt: TGTGCCAGCAGCCAAGCGACAGCCCCGAGTGAAAAACTGTTTTTT; abundance: few; j_gene: TRBJ1-4; v_gene: TRBV14; d_gene: NA
CDR3aa: CASNLGGGEQYF; CDR3nt: TGTGCCAGCAACCTAGGGGGCGGAGAGCAGTACTTC; abundance: many; j_gene: TRBJ2-7; v_gene: TRBV2; d_gene: TRBD1
CDR3aa: CSVGGTGASNYEQYF; CDR3nt: TGCAGCGTTGGTGGGACAGGGGCGTCGAACTACGAGCAGTACTTC; abundance: few; j_gene: TRBJ2-7; v_gene: TRBV29-1; d_gene: TRBD1
CDR3aa: CASSPKTGVPYNEQFF; CDR3nt: TGTGCCAGCTCACCAAAGACAGGTGTCCCCTACAATGAGCAGTTCTTC; abundance: many; j_gene: TRBJ2-1; v_gene: TRBV18; d_gene: NA
CDR3aa: CSVEVAEQGTGELFF; CDR3nt: TGCAGCGTTGAAGTCGCGGAGCAGGGCACCGGGGAGCTGTTTTTT; abundance: many; j_gene: TRBJ2-2; v_gene: TRBV29-1; d_gene: NA
CDR3aa: CASSQAGLGGDLFF; CDR3nt: TGTGCCAGCAGCCAGGCGGGACTAGGAGGTGATCTGTTCTTC; abundance: NA; j_gene: TRBJ2-1; v_gene: TRBV4-2; d_gene: TRBD2
CDR3aa: CSATRTSGRNEQFF; CDR3nt: TGCAGTGCTACAAGGACTAGCGGGAGAAATGAGCAGTTCTTC; abundance: NA; j_gene: TRBJ2-1; v_gene: TRBV20-1; d_gene: TRBD2
CDR3aa: CAISRTENTEAFF; CDR3nt: TGTGCCATCAGTCGGACGGAGAACACTGAAGCTTTCTTT; abundance: many; j_gene: TRBJ1-1; v_gene: TRBV10-3; d_gene: NA
CDR3aa: CASSLPDGEGYTF; CDR3nt: TGCGCCAGCAGCTTACCGGACGGGGAAGGCTACACCTTC; abundance: NA; j_gene: TRBJ1-2; v_gene: TRBV5-1; d_gene: NA
CDR3aa: CASSRLGAEHYNEQFF; CDR3nt: TGCGCCAGCAGCCGGCTAGGGGCGGAGCATTACAATGAGCAGTTCTTC; abundance: NA; j_gene: TRBJ2-1; v_gene: TRBV5-1; d_gene: NA